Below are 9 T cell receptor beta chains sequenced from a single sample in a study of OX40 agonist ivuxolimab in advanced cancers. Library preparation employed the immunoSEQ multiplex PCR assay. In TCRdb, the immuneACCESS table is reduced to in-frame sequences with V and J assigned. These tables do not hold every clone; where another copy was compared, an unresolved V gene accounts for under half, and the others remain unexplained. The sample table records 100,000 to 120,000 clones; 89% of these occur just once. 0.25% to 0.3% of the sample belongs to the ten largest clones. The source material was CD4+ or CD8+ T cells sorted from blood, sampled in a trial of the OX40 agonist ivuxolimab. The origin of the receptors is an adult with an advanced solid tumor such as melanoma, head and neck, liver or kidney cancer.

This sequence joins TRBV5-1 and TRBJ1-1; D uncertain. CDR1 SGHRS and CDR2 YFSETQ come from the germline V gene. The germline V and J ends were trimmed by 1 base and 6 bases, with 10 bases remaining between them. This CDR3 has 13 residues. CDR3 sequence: CASSLRREAEAFF. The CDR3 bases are TGCGCCAGCAGCTTGAGGAGGGAAGCTGAAGCTTTCTTT.

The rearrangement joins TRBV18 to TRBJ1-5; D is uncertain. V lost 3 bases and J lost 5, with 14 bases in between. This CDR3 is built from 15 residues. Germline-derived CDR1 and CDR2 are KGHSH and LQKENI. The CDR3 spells CASSPLSQTDQPQHF. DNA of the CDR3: TGTGCCAGCTCACCTTTGAGTCAGACGGATCAGCCCCAGCATTTT.

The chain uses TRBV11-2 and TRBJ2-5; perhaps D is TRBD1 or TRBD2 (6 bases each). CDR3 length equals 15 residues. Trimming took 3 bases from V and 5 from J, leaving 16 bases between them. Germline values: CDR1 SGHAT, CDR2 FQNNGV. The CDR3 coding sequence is TGTGCCAGCAGCTTTGGAGGGGGAGGCGGGGAGACCCAGTACTTC. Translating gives CASSFGGGGGETQYF. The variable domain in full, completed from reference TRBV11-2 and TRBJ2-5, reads EAGVAQSPRYKIIEKRQSVAFWCNPISGHATLYWYQQILGQGPKLLIQFQNNGVVDDSQLPKDRFSAERLKGVDSTLKIQPAKLEDSAVYLCASSFGGGGGETQYFGPGTRLLVL.

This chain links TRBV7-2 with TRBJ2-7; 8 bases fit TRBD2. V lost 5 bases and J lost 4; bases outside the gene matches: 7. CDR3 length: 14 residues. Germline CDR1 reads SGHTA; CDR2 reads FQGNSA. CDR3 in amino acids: CASSPTSGAYEQYF. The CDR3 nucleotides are TGTGCCAGCAGCCCTACTAGCGGAGCGTACGAGCAGTACTTC.

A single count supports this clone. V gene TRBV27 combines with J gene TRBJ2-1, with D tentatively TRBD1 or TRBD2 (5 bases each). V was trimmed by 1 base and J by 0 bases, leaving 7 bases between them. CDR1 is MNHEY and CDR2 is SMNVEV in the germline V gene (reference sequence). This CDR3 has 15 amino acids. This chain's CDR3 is CASSLWGSSYNEQFF. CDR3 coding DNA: TGTGCCAGCAGTTTATGGGGGAGCTCCTACAATGAGCAGTTCTTC.

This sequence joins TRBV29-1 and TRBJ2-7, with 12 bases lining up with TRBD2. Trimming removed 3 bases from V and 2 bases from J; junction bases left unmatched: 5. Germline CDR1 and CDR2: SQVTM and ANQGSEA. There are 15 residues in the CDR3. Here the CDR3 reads CSVEGLAGDPYEQYF. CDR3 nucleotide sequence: TGCAGCGTTGAGGGACTAGCGGGCGACCCCTACGAGCAGTACTTC.

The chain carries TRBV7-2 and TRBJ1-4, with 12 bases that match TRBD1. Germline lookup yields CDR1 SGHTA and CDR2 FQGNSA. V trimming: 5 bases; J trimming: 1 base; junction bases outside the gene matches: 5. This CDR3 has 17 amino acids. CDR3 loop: CASSPGQGARTNEKLFF. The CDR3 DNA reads TGTGCCAGCAGCCCGGGACAGGGGGCGAGAACTAATGAAAAACTGTTTTTT.

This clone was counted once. CDR3 bases: TGTGCCAGCAGCAAGCCCAGGGTAACCTACGAGCAGTACTTC. Amino acid sequence: CASSKPRVTYEQYF. V and J are TRBV21-1 and TRBJ2-7; the table assigns TRBD1, which was not confirmed against the DNA. TRBV21-1 has pseudogene status. CDR3 length: 14 residues.

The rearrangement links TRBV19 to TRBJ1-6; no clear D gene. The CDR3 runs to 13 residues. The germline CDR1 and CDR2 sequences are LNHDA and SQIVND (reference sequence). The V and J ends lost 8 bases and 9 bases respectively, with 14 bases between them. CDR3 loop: CASGDMGGSPLHF. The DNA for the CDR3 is TGTGCCAGTGGCGACATGGGAGGTTCACCCCTCCACTTT.